This T cell receptor (beta chain) originates from a study of immune evolution from preneoplasia to lung adenocarcinoma (dated by TCRdb to about 2021). Regarding the study in general: HLA loss of heterozygosity was seen in about 7%, 15% and 30% of AIS, MIA and ADC lesions, and in no AAH lesions. The study profiled immune contexture across lung adenocarcinoma precursors and invasive adenocarcinoma using immune gene expression, TCR sequencing and multiplex immunofluorescence. Resected precursor lesions (AAH, AIS, MIA) and invasive adenocarcinomas were compared against paired morphologically normal lung tissue. Sample size was based on specimen availability rather than a prior power calculation. The immune data were combined with whole exome sequencing and methylation data from the same cohort of nodules. In total, the cohort included approximately 53 patients with pulmonary nodules, all of whom underwent surgical resection. TCR sequencing data came from approximately 56 patients. According to the study, some 97 samples were used for TCR sequencing. Class I HLA alleles were inferred from exome data with POLYSOLVER, and allele-specific HLA loss was detected with LOHHLA.

As regards this clone: The antigen it binds to is not known. No qualities accompany the bases; no much larger clone lies one base away.

The immunoSEQ hsTCRbeta Kit was used to sequence TCR beta CDR3 regions from DNA. Turning to the authors' computational methods: The ImmunoSEQ Analyzer was used to analyse the TCR sequencing data. T cell clonality was defined as 1 minus Pielou's evenness computed on productive rearrangements. The inverse Simpson index, applied to productive templates, was used to measure T cell diversity. T cell density was TCR beta template counts normalized to usable DNA, estimated by amplifying and sequencing housekeeping genes. Two-sided Kruskal-Wallis tests were used to compare TCR metrics between histologic stages. This immuneACCESS table, as held by TCRdb, lists in-frame sequences with V and J called but not all clones. Of the missing ones, under half trace to an unresolved V gene in checked studies; the others have no known cause. D and trimming were read from the DNA, whereas the V and J calls and clone size are those reported in that table. Within this sample are 6,500 to 9,500 clones, with approximately 85% of them counted one time only. The biggest ten clones account for about 2.6% of the sample.

Findings and caveats that apply to the study as a whole: Normal lung had the highest top T cell clone frequencies, which appeared to decline progressively from AAH through AIS, MIA and invasive adenocarcinoma. All patients were from Japan and China, so applicability to Western populations was uncertain. Clonality was highest in normal lung, while later-stage lesions appeared to have lower clonality but higher T cell density and diversity. KRAS-mutant nodules showed the highest T cell clonality compared with EGFR-mutant or double wild-type lesions. The findings were based on association rather than direct causation, and larger cohorts with long-term follow-up and longitudinal biopsies were deemed needed.

V lost 0 bases and J lost 1 base; the stretch between them is 10 bases long. The CDR3 runs 15 amino acids, cysteine and phenylalanine included. The retained sequence is limited to the CDR3, 45 bases, with the frame set at the first base. CDR1 and CDR2 (SGHVS, FQNEAQ) derive from the germline V gene. Patients underwent resection in Japan or China between the mid-2010s and the late 2010s. Histologic diagnosis of each case was confirmed independently by two lung cancer pathologists on H&E slides. Premalignant or tumor cells were enriched for nucleic acid extraction by macro-dissection performed after pathologic assessment. The AllPrep DNA/RNA FFPE Kit was used to isolate DNA from FFPE tissue.

This sequence was found in a person of 80 years or more with lung adenocarcinoma. Recombination joined TRBV7-8 with TRBJ2-7; the D segment cannot be called with confidence. The specimen sequenced was FFPE minimally invasive lung adenocarcinoma tissue. The cell subset or site label here, explained by the study, means: micro-invasive lung adenocarcinoma (MIA). This receptor has the CDR3 CASSLAYLESYEQYF. Here is the DNA: TGTGCCAGCAGCTTAGCCTACTTAGAGTCCTACGAGCAGTACTTC. The variable domain in full, with residues beyond the CDR3 obtained from the reference TRBV7-8 and TRBJ2-7 genes, is GAGVSQSPRYKVAKRGQDVALRCDPISGHVSLFWYQQALGQGPEFLTYFQNEAQLDKSGLPSDRFFAERPEGSVSTLKIQRTQQEDSAVYLCASSLAYLESYEQYFGPGTRLTVT.